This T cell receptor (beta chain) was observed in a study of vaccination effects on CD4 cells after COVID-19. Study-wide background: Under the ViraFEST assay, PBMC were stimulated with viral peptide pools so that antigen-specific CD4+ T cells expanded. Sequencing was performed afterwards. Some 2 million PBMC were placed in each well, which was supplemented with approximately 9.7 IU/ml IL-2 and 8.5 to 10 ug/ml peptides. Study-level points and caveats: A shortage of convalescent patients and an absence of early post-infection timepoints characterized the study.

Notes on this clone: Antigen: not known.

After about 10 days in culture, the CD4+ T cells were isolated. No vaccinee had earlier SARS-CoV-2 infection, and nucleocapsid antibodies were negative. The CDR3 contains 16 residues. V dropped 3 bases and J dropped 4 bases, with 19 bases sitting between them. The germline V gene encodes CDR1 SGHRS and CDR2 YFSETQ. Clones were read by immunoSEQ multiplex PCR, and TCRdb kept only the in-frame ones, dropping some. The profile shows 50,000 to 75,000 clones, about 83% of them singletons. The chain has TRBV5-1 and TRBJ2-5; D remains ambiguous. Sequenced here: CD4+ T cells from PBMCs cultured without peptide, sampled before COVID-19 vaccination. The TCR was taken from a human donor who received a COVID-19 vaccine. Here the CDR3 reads CASSSNRLSWIETQYF. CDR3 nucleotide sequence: TGCGCCAGCAGCTCTAATAGACTGTCTTGGATAGAGACCCAGTACTTC.